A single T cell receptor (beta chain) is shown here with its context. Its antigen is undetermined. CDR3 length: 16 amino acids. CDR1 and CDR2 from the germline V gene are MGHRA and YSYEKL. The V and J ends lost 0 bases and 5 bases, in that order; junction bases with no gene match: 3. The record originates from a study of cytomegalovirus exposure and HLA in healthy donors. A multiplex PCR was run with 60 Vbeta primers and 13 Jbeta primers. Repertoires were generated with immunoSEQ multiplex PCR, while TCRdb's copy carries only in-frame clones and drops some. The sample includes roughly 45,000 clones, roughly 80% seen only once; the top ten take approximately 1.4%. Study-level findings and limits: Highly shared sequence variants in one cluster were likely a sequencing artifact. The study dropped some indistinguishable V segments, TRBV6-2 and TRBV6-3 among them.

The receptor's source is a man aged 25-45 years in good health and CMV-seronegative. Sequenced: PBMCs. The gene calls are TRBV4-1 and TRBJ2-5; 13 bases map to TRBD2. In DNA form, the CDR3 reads TGCGCCAGCAGCCAAGAGGGACTAGCGGGATTTGAGACCCAGTACTTC. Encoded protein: CASSQEGLAGFETQYF.